The 8 T cell receptor beta chains in this list originate from one sample, sequenced in a study of CD8 T cells in Susac syndrome. Random hexamers were used to reverse transcribe an amount of about 0.45 to 1 ug RNA. TCRdb processed the immunoSEQ multiplex PCR reads anew with MiXCR; each CDR3 protein has one entry. The sample gives around 120,000 distinct CDR3 sequences, roughly 94% of which show up once; around 0.13% is in the top ten. Sequencing was done on a sample of CD4+ T cells from PBMCs. Receptors originate from a human donor with multiple sclerosis.

The chain couples TRBV7-8 to TRBJ2-3, with 9 bases identical to TRBD1. Germline V gene sequence: CDR1 SGHVS, CDR2 FQNEAQ. After removal of 2 bases from V and 6 bases from J, the junction contained 9 bases not matched to a gene. This CDR3 comprises 16 residues. CDR3 amino acids: CASSLRGQGSPDTQYF. CDR3 coding DNA: TGTGCCAGCAGCTTAAGGGGACAGGGCTCCCCCGATACGCAGTATTTT.

The V call is TRBV5-1, the J call TRBJ2-1; no clear D gene. Between the trimmed V and J ends, which lost 1 base and 7 bases, there was a span of 9 bases. The CDR3 spans 13 residues. Germline lookup yields CDR1 SGHRS and CDR2 YFSETQ. Here the CDR3 reads CASSLIRLNEQFF. CDR3 in DNA: TGCGCCAGCAGCTTGATTCGGTTGAATGAGCAGTTCTTC.

This clonotype was recorded once. The V call is TRBV4-1, the J call TRBJ1-2; a possible D gene is TRBD1 (5 bases). CDR3 length: 15 amino acids. CDR1 and CDR2 from the germline V gene are MGHRA and YSYEKL. Trimming removed 0 bases from V and 11 bases from J, with 19 bases in between. Here the CDR3 DNA reads TGCGCCAGCAGCCAAGAATTTTCCGGGACGGAGACATACACCTTC. Amino acid sequence: CASSQEFSGTETYTF.

The V gene is TRBV12-3 or TRBV12-4, the J gene TRBJ2-1, with D hard to call. Trimming left V 5 bases short and J 12 bases short, with 11 bases between. The CDR3 consists of 11 residues. For the CDR3, the DNA is TGTGCCAGCAGTACCTCTAGTGTGCAGTTCTTC. Its translation: CASSTSSVQFF.

The chain joins TRBV5-1 to TRBJ1-2; the D is unclear. The V and J ends lost 0 bases and 2 bases respectively, with 14 bases between them. CDR1 is SGHRS, CDR2 YFSETQ, per germline. The CDR3 is 16 residues long. The CDR3: CASSLGPDGGNYGYTF. CDR3 in DNA: TGCGCCAGCAGCTTGGGCCCGGACGGAGGAAACTATGGCTACACCTTC.

The chain carries TRBV30 and TRBJ1-1; the D gene is possibly TRBD1 (5 bases). Germline V gene lookup returns CDR1 GTSNPN and CDR2 SVGIG (reference sequence). V lost 3 bases to trimming and J lost 0 bases, with 11 bases between them. The CDR3 extends over 14 amino acids. As DNA, the CDR3 is TGTGCCTGGAGCAGGGAGCCCATGAACACTGAAGCTTTCTTT. Protein: CAWSREPMNTEAFF.

This sequence joins TRBV15 and TRBJ1-2; 9 nucleotides line up with TRBD1. The CDR3 sequence is 15 residues long. CDR1 is LNHNV and CDR2 is YYDKDF in the germline V gene (reference sequence). Trimming took 1 base from V and 5 from J; bases not matched to a gene: 5. The CDR3 protein is CATSRGRDRDYGYTF. In DNA, the CDR3 is TGTGCCACCAGCAGAGGCCGGGACAGGGATTATGGCTACACCTTC.

V and J are TRBV6-6 and TRBJ2-5; 7 positions agree with TRBD2. Germline V gene lookup returns CDR1 MNHNY and CDR2 SVGAGI (reference sequence). V lost 2 bases, J lost 2 bases, and 8 bases stayed unmatched. The CDR3 consists of 16 residues. For the CDR3, the DNA is TGTGCCAGCAGTTACCGGCGGGGGTCCTTACAAGAGACCCAGTACTTC. Translating it yields CASSYRRGSLQETQYF.